These 5 T cell receptor beta chains were all obtained from the same sample, sequenced in a study of T cells in Graves' hyperthyroidism and ophthalmopathy. Template material for amplifying TCR beta CDR3 regions consisted of RNA transcripts. The HTBI primer set drove a first-round RT-PCR of the TCR CDR3. From the multiplex PCR reads, TCRdb called clonotypes with MiXCR, one entry per CDR3 protein. The table lists roughly 300,000 distinct CDR3 sequences, under 25% of them singletons. Material for sequencing was blood. The receptors come from a woman in her forties or fifties with Graves' hyperthyroidism.

This clonotype was seen ten or more times. CDR3 bases: TGTGCCAGCAGTTCAACCGGGACGGCTAATGAAAAACTGTTTTTT. This encodes CASSSTGTANEKLFF. The chain couples TRBV11-2 to TRBJ1-4; D might be TRBD1 (5 bases). Germline values: CDR1 SGHAT, CDR2 FQNNGV. This CDR3 has 15 residues. V gave up 6 bases and J gave up 3 bases, with 14 bases separating them. The whole variable domain, remainder taken from reference TRBV11-2 and TRBJ1-4, is EAGVAQSPRYKIIEKRQSVAFWCNPISGHATLYWYQQILGQGPKLLIQFQNNGVVDDSQLPKDRFSAERLKGVDSTLKIQPAKLEDSAVYLCASSSTGTANEKLFFGSGTQLSVL.

This chain joins TRBV24-1 and TRBJ2-1, with 7 bases matching TRBD2. Losses at the gene ends were 5 bases for V and 5 bases for J; bases not matched to a gene: 5. Germline CDR1 and CDR2: KGHDR and SFDVKD. The CDR3 length is 14 residues. The CDR3 loop is CATSVSGGHNEQFF. Here the CDR3 DNA reads TGTGCCACCAGTGTATCGGGAGGTCACAATGAGCAGTTCTTC.

This clonotype appeared many times. The V and J genes are TRBV2 and TRBJ2-7; 7 bases agree with TRBD1. Per germline, CDR1 SNHLY and CDR2 FYNNEI. V shed 6 bases, J shed 6 bases, and the junction held 5 bases outside the gene matches. This CDR3 spans 12 amino acids. This CDR3 is CASRLTGREQYF. In DNA, the CDR3 is TGTGCCAGCAGGTTGACAGGGCGCGAGCAGTACTTC.

As concerns this clonotype: One junction end does not reproduce the germline sequence, and a read error may be involved. The chain employs TRBV5-4 and TRBJ1-3; no clear D gene. Per the germline V gene, CDR1 is SGHNT and CDR2 is YYREEE (reference sequence). The CDR3 totals 14 residues. The CDR3 here is CASSLDYSGNTIDF. Written as DNA, the CDR3 is TGTGCCAGCAGCTTGGATTACTCTGGAAACACCATAGATTTT. The full variable domain, in which reference TRBV5-4 and TRBJ1-3 provide the parts outside the CDR3, is ETGVTQSPTHLIKTRGQQVTLRCSSQSGHNTVSWYQQALGQGPQFIFQYYREEENGRGNFPPRFSGLQFPNYSSELNVNALELDDSALYLCASSLDYSGNTIDFGEGSWLTVV.

This clonotype is labeled medium-sized (0.01 to 0.1%). This chain connects TRBV20-1 to TRBJ1-1; D not resolved. V gave up 7 bases and J gave up 2 bases, with 8 bases separating them. Germline loops: CDR1 DFQATT, CDR2 SNEGSKA (reference sequence). CDR3 length equals 11 residues. CDR3 region: CSGDSNTEAFF. The CDR3 DNA reads TGCAGTGGGGATTCTAACACTGAAGCTTTCTTT.